Reported below is one T cell receptor (beta chain). Unmatched junction bases numbered 2, after V lost 0 bases and J lost 0 bases. This CDR3 spans 16 amino acids. Germline CDR1 is ENHRY and CDR2 is SYGVKD. This sample stems from a study of blood T cells in healthy people across ages. Samples had at least 7 million PBMCs isolated from them. The second PCR ran about 6 to 11 cycles with a sample-barcoded 5' primer and J-beta primers. In TCRdb, the 5' RACE reads were re-called with MiXCR into one record per CDR3 protein. The table shows 1.5 million to 2 million distinct CDR3 sequences, with about 39% occurring only once.

The sequenced sample was blood. The sequence was collected from a human donor in good health. The chain has TRBV10-3 and TRBJ2-4, with 7 bases that match TRBD2. The CDR3, as DNA: TGTGCCATCAGTGAGTCAGGGACTATAGCCAAAAACATTCAGTACTTC. Amino acids: CAISESGTIAKNIQYF.